The sequence of this TCR beta chain was determined in a study of blood T cell repertoires in COVID-19. Study-level background: Nucleic acid was either cDNA or gDNA, and it came from T cells, B-cell-depleted T cells, or PBMCs.

Individuals drawn from under 30 US areas were roughly 18 to 100 years old. This clone was observed a few times. Study processing details: Counts of nucleated cells, estimated from reference gene primer amplification, were obtained. The method was immunoSEQ multiplex PCR; TCRdb's version includes in-frame clones alone and lacks a portion of them. The DNA was the basis for D and trimming; V, J and clone size are from that table. Of 120,000 to 150,000 clones in the sample, approximately 84% were seen once. Deletions cut 6 bases from V and 7 bases from J, with 19 bases between. CDR3 length equals 15 residues. Germline assignment: CDR1 SGHDN and CDR2 FVKESK.

Sequencing was carried out using PBMCs or T cells enriched from blood (not recorded which). The rearrangement uses TRBV14 and TRBJ2-1, with a weak D call TRBD2 (7 bases). The sequence derives from a woman aged 45-65 years with acute COVID-19. The CDR3 spells CASSNRGGGSNEQFF. The CDR3 nucleotides read TGTGCCAGCAGTAATAGGGGGGGAGGTTCGAATGAGCAGTTCTTC. The full variable domain, completed using reference TRBV14 and TRBJ2-1, is EAGVTQFPSHSVIEKGQTVTLRCDPISGHDNLYWYRRVMGKEIKFLLHFVKESKQDESGMPNNRFLAERTGGTYSTLKVQPAELEDSGVYFCASSNRGGGSNEQFFGPGTRLTVL.